This TCR beta chain was observed in a study of blood T cell repertoires in COVID-19 (TCRdb year 2020). Turning to the overall study: Collaborator samples came from the United States, Italy and Spain and covered acute and convalescent phases of COVID-19. The prospective study material was composed of cDNA or gDNA derived from T cells, B-cell-depleted T cells, or PBMCs. Deeply sampled blood TCRbeta repertoires from subjects exposed to, actively infected with, or recovered from COVID-19 were included in the dataset. The repertoires were released in a freely available public database intended as a resource for research on the immune response to SARS-CoV-2. The samples were drawn from the first 160 participants of the ongoing ImmuneRACE study and from 1,254 subjects provided by 6 global collaborators. Sample metadata almost always included a de-identified subject ID, COVID-19 status, age in years and sex. Where HLA class I and class II types were available, the types were taken from metadata supplied by the sample provider, not from assay-based typing. On the study overall, not on this receptor specifically: The amount of clinical and demographic metadata varied by source and participant and was provided uncurated.

The immunoSEQ Assay, a bias-controlled multiplex PCR, was used to amplify TCRbeta CDR3 regions from genomic DNA. As for the authors' bioinformatics: Within the assay, amplification of reference gene primers was used to estimate how many nucleated cells each sample contained. To quantify the absolute abundance of each unique TCRbeta CDR3 rearrangement, sequence reads were collapsed and filtered. For each sample, productive Simpson clonality was calculated as the square root of Simpson's diversity index across productive rearrangements. TCRdb holds this immuneACCESS table with in-frame rearrangements only. Some clones are missing; in checked studies, unresolved V genes explain under half, and the rest has no known cause. V and J calls and clone size are as listed in that table; D and trimming were resolved from the DNA. This sample lists 150,000 to 200,000 clones; approximately 80% were detected once. The ten largest clonotypes hold roughly 17% of the sample.

Participants in the prospective study were enrolled through a virtual design, were aged about 18 to 90 years, and lived in roughly 24 United States geographic areas. To assign participants to cohorts, the prospective study relied on clinical history that participants themselves reported in a screening survey and a study questionnaire. For ImmuneRACE Cohort 3, a participant was defined as recovered based on two consecutive negative NP/OP PCR tests, clearance by a healthcare professional, or resolution of symptoms. Mobile phlebotomists in the prospective study collected whole blood, serum and a nasopharyngeal or oropharyngeal swab from every participant. Participants in the prospective study had the option to provide additional blood draws and questionnaires over an approximately 2-month period. Before DNA extraction, blood samples from the prospective study were shipped at room temperature or frozen.

From a lookup of the germline V gene, CDR1 and CDR2 are SGHRS and YFSETQ. Here V drops 0 bases and J drops 0 bases, and the junction holds 1 base not matched to any gene. Measured from the cysteine to the phenylalanine, the CDR3 is 16 residues long. Just the 48-base CDR3 DNA is kept, in frame starting at base 1. This clone came up once. Its cognate antigen has yet to be identified. Base qualities are missing; no much larger clone stands one base away. The sample has other DNA sequences that encode this CDR3 too. Sequenced sample: PBMCs or T cells enriched from blood (not recorded which). This clonotype was obtained from a woman aged 45-65 years who had recovered from COVID-19. The chain is assembled from TRBV5-1 and TRBJ1-3; TRBD1 matches 9 bases in the middle. The DNA sequence reads TGCGCCAGCAGCTTGGAGGGACAGGGCTCTGGAAACACCATATATTTT. Its translation reads: CASSLEGQGSGNTIYF. When the CDR3 is completed using the reference TRBV5-1 and TRBJ1-3 genes on either side, the full variable domain is KAGVTQTPRYLIKTRGQQVTLSCSPISGHRSVSWYQQTPGQGLQFLFEYFSETQRNKGNFPGRFSGRQFSNSRSEMNVSTLELGDSALYLCASSLEGQGSGNTIYFGEGSWLTVV.